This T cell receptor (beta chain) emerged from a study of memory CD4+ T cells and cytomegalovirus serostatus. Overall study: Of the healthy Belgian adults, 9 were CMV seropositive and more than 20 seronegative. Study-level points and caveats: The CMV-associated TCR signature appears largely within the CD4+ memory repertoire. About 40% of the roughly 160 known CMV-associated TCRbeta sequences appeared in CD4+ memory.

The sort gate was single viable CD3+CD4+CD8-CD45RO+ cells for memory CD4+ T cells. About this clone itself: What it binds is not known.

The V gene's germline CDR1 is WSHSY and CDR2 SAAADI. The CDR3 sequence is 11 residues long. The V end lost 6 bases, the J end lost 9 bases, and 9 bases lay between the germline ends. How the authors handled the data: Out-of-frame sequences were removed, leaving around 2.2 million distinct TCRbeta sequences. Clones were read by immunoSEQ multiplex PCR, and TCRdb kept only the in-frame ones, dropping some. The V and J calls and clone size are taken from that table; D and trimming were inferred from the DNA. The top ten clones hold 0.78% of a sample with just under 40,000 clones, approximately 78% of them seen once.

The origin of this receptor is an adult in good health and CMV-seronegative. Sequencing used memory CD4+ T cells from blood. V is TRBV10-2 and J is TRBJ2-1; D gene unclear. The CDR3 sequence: CASSHTGEQFF. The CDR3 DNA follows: TGCGCCAGCAGCCACACCGGTGAGCAGTTCTTC.